This TCR beta chain was profiled in a study of T cell responses to AZD1222 COVID-19 vaccine. Study conclusions and caveats: The study found Spike-specific TCR breadth and depth rose after two AZD1222 doses. Donors were largely white British and mainly female; clonal diversity was possibly underestimated. Baseline testing showed seropositivity in only six or seven AZD1222 recipients. All repertoire sampling was performed exclusively after the peak T cell response.

This CDR3 is built from 15 residues. Per the germline V gene, CDR1 is MDHEN and CDR2 is SYDVKM. The V and J ends lost 7 bases and 3 bases respectively, with 18 bases between them. About this clone itself: Its antigen is unidentified.

Here immunoSEQ multiplex PCR was the method, and the copy in TCRdb shows in-frame clones only, minus some. Of 26,000 or so clones in the sample, 92% were seen once. Here the sequenced sample was peripheral blood, taken 28 days after the second AZD1222 dose. The clonotype was recovered from an adult who received the AZD1222 COVID-19 vaccine. This sequence joins TRBV28 and TRBJ1-2; D possibly corresponds to TRBD1 (5 bases). This CDR3 reads CASNTGAAGDYGYTF. The CDR3 nucleotides read TGTGCCAGCAACACTGGGGCAGCAGGAGACTATGGCTACACCTTC.